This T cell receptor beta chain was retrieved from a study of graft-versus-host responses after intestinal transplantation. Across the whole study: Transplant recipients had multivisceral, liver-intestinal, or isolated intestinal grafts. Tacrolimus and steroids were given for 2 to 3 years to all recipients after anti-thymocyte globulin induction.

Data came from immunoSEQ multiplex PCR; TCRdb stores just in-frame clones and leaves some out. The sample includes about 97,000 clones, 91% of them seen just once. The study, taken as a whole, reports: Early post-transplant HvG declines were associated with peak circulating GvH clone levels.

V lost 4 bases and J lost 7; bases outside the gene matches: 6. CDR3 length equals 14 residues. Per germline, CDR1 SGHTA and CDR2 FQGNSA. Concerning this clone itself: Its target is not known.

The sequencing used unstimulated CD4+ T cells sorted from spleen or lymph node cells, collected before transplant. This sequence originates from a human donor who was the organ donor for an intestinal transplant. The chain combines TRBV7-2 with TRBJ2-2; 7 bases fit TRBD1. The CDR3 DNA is TGTGCCAGCAGCTGGGGACAGTGGAACGGGGAGCTGTTTTTT. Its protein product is CASSWGQWNGELFF.